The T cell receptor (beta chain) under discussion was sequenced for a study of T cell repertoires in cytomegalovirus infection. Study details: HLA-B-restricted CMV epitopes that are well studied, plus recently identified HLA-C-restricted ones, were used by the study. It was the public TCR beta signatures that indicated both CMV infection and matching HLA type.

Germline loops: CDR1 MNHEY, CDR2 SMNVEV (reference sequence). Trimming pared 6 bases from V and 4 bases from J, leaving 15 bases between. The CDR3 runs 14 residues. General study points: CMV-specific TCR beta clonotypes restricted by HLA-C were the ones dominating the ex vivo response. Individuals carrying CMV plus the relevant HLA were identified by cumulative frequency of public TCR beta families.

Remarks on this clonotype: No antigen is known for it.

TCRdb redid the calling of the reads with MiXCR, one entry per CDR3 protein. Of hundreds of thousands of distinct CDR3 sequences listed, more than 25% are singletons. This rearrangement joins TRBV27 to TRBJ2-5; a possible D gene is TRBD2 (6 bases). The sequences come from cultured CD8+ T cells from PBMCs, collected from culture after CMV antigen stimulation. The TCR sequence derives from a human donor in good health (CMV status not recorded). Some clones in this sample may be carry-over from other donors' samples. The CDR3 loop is CASSHWGVRETQYF. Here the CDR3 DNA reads TGTGCCAGCAGCCATTGGGGGGTTCGAGAGACCCAGTACTTC.